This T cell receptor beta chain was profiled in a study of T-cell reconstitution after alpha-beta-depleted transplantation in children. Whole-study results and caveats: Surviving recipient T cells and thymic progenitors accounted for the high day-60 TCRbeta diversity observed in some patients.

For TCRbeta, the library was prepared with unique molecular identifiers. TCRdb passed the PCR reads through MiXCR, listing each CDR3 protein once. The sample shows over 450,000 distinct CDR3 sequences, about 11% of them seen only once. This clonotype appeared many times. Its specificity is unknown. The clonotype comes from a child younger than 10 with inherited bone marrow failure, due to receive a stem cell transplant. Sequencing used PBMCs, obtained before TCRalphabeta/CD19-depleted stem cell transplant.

CDR3 residues: CASSLITGGMTIYF. The CDR3 DNA follows: TGTGCCAGCAGCTTAATTACAGGGGGCATGACCATATATTTT. The chain combines TRBV7-9 with TRBJ1-3, with 9 nucleotides matching TRBD1. J gave up 10 bases and V 2 bases, and 6 bases lay outside the gene matches. Germline V CDR1 and CDR2: SEHNR, FQNEAQ (reference sequence). The CDR3 spans 14 residues.